A single sample is the source of the 32 T cell receptor beta chains below, sequenced in a study of cytomegalovirus exposure and HLA in healthy donors. PCR involved 60 Vbeta and 13 Jbeta primers. Sequenced by immunoSEQ multiplex PCR; TCRdb stores in-frame clones only, minus some. The data hold roughly 140,000 clones, with about four fifths observed a single time. The sample taken for sequencing was PBMCs. These receptor sequences come from a male donor in good health and CMV-seronegative.

The chain recombines TRBV25-1 with TRBJ2-3; perhaps TRBD1 as D (5 bases). V lost 5 bases, J lost 4 bases, and 13 bases lay in between. The CDR3 extends over 14 amino acids. Germline-derived CDR1 and CDR2 are MGHDK and SYGVNS. The CDR3 here is CASSLPGAADTQYF. The CDR3 coding sequence is TGTGCCAGCAGTCTCCCTGGGGCCGCAGATACGCAGTATTTT.

Here the CDR3 DNA reads TGCGCCAGCAGCTTGGTGGGGTCGGGGGGAGCAGATACGCAGTATTTT. Protein product: CASSLVGSGGADTQYF. The chain recombines TRBV5-1 with TRBJ2-3; TRBD2 matches 7 bases. V lost 0 bases, J lost 4 bases, and 8 bases stayed unmatched. CDR3 length: 16 amino acids. Germline values: CDR1 SGHRS, CDR2 YFSETQ.

The V call is TRBV6-5, the J call TRBJ1-2, with a possible D match to TRBD1 (5 bases). There are 13 residues in the CDR3. V shed 6 bases and J shed 8 bases, with 16 bases lying between them. The germline CDR1 and CDR2 sequences are MNHEY and SVGAGI. For the CDR3, the DNA is TGTGCCAGCAGGCCTGGGACTCCTGACGGCTACACCTTC. Translation gives CASRPGTPDGYTF.

This clone was observed a few times. The rearrangement joins TRBV9 to TRBJ2-1; TRBD1 aligns across 9 bases. The J segment lost 13 bases and the V segment lost 0 bases, leaving 8 bases of the junction unmatched. The CDR3 sequence is 14 residues long. The V gene's germline CDR1 is SGDLS and CDR2 YYNGEE. The CDR3 bases are TGTGCCAGCAGCGTAGAGGGACAGGGTTTTGGTCAGTTCTTC. This encodes CASSVEGQGFGQFF.

This rearrangement joins TRBV2 to TRBJ1-5; D is uncertain. V lost 1 base, J lost 0 bases, and 10 bases lay in between. This CDR3 has 16 amino acids. Germline V gene data show CDR1 as SNHLY and CDR2 as FYNNEI. For the CDR3, the DNA is TGTGCCAGCAGTGAAGTCTTGGCGGCTAGCAATCAGCCCCAGCATTTT. The encoded protein is CASSEVLAASNQPQHF.

The chain couples TRBV4-1 to TRBJ2-7, with 7 bases matching TRBD1. The CDR3 is made up of 21 amino acids. CDR1 MGHRA and CDR2 YSYEKL come from the germline V gene. V shed 4 bases, J shed 3 bases, and the junction held 27 bases outside the gene matches. CDR3 region: CASSPEGAPKESGPSYYEQYF. Here the CDR3 DNA reads TGCGCCAGCAGCCCCGAGGGGGCCCCGAAGGAGTCAGGACCGTCTTACTACGAGCAGTACTTC.

The chain links TRBV10-1 to TRBJ2-5; TRBD2 might be the D (6 bases). The CDR3 length is 13 residues. Trimming took off 3 bases at V and 14 bases at J, with 19 bases between the two ends. Germline V gene data show CDR1 as WNHNN and CDR2 as SYGVQD (reference sequence). CDR3 in amino acids: CASSESPGTLPYF. In DNA, the CDR3 is TGCGCCAGCAGTGAAAGCCCGGGGACTTTGCCTTACTTC.

This chain joins TRBV13 and TRBJ2-5, with TRBD2 as a possible D gene (6 bases). In germline, CDR1 is PRHDT, CDR2 FYEKMQ (reference sequence). Trimming took 5 bases from V and 11 from J, leaving 15 bases between them. This CDR3 contains 12 residues. The CDR3, as DNA: TGTGCCAGCAGCCCCTCTGGTCGGGAGCAGTACTTC. It translates to CASSPSGREQYF.

The V and J genes are TRBV15 and TRBJ1-5, with a possible D match to TRBD1 (6 bases). V was trimmed by 1 base and J by 4 bases, leaving 8 bases between them. This CDR3 has 14 residues. Germline CDR1 reads LNHNV; CDR2 reads YYDKDF (reference sequence). The CDR3 sequence is CATSRGGRNQPQHF. CDR3 DNA: TGTGCCACCAGCAGAGGGGGGCGTAATCAGCCCCAGCATTTT. Together with reference TRBV15 and TRBJ1-5, the CDR3 gives the full variable domain: DAMVIQNPRYQVTQFGKPVTLSCSQTLNHNVMYWYQQKSSQAPKLLFHYYDKDFNNEADTPDNFQSRRPNTSFCFLDIRSPGLGDTAMYLCATSRGGRNQPQHFGDGTRLSIL.

Notes on this clone: Germline and junction disagree at one end, which may indicate a read error. The J gene is TRBJ2-5, the V gene TRBV10-3; 11 positions match TRBD2. The last part of the DNA fits TRBJ2-7 better; the J call may be wrong. Germline CDR1 reads ENHRY; CDR2 reads SYGVKD. This CDR3 is built from 17 residues. In DNA, the CDR3 is TGTGCCAACAGTCCGCGGCCGGGACTAGCGGACTCCTACGAGCAGTACTTC. Translating it yields CANSPRPGLADSYEQYF.

The V call is TRBV7-3, the J call TRBJ1-1; D is unresolved. The germline gives CDR1 SGHTA, CDR2 FQGTGA. Trimming removed 4 bases at V and 3 bases at J, with 9 bases between. This CDR3 region has 13 residues. The CDR3 loop reads CASSSRMDTEAFF. CDR3 DNA sequence: TGTGCCAGCAGCTCCAGGATGGACACTGAAGCTTTCTTT.

The V call is TRBV1, the J call TRBJ2-7; the table names TRBD2, a call not compared with the DNA. TRBV1 is a pseudogene locus. This CDR3 is 12 amino acids long. The CDR3 is CTSSRRFYEQYF. The CDR3 bases are TGCACCAGCAGCCGGAGGTTTTACGAGCAGTACTTC.

The V and J genes are TRBV4-1 and TRBJ1-1, with 11 bases aligning to TRBD1. Germline CDR1 MGHRA, CDR2 YSYEKL. The junction had 5 bases not matched to a gene; V was cut back by 3 bases and J by 8 bases. CDR3 length equals 14 residues. CDR3 in amino acids: CASSQRTGGGEAFF. CDR3 coding DNA: TGCGCCAGCAGCCAGAGGACAGGGGGCGGGGAAGCTTTCTTT.

The CDR3 region is CAIRGTGDSTDTQYF. The CDR3 nucleotides are TGTGCCATCAGAGGGACAGGGGACAGCACAGATACGCAGTATTTT. This chain connects TRBV10-3 to TRBJ2-3; 10 nucleotides line up with TRBD1. The V gene's germline CDR1 is ENHRY and CDR2 SYGVKD. Germline trimming cut 6 bases from V and 0 bases from J; bases unmatched to any gene: 3. There are 15 residues in the CDR3.

This clone was counted between two and nine times. The chain recombines TRBV29-1 with TRBJ2-1, with 8 bases identical to TRBD2. V shed 1 base, J shed 6 bases, and the junction held 8 bases outside the gene matches. The germline V gene has CDR1 SQVTM and CDR2 ANQGSEA. The CDR3 has 15 residues. CDR3 nucleotide sequence: TGCAGCGTTGAAGGGAGCGGGAGCTTCAGCAATGAGCAGTTCTTC. Translation gives CSVEGSGSFSNEQFF.

This rearrangement joins TRBV14 to TRBJ1-1; 8 bases agree with TRBD1. The germline V gene has CDR1 SGHDN and CDR2 FVKESK. CDR3 length: 13 amino acids. The V gene end was trimmed by 8 bases and the J gene end by 10 bases; junction bases not matched to a gene: 12. The CDR3 sequence: CASCEQGAIGAFF. In nucleotides, the CDR3 is TGTGCCAGCTGCGAGCAGGGGGCGATCGGAGCTTTCTTT.

The chain links TRBV19 to TRBJ1-3, with D unclear. CDR3 size: 15 residues. The ends were cut back, 7 bases at V and 0 bases at J, with 13 bases in the middle. CDR1 and CDR2 (germline): LNHDA, SQIVND (reference sequence). CDR3: CASTLGGISGNTIYF. The CDR3 coding sequence is TGTGCCAGTACCCTAGGCGGAATCTCTGGAAACACCATATATTTT.

The chain is built from TRBV5-6 and TRBJ2-5; D may be TRBD1 (6 bases). This CDR3 spans 13 amino acids. The V end lost 0 bases, the J end lost 10 bases, and 13 bases lay between the germline ends. The V gene's germline CDR1 is SGHDT and CDR2 YYEEEE. CDR3 protein: CASSLEDSSFQYF. The CDR3 DNA reads TGTGCCAGCAGCTTGGAGGACAGTTCCTTCCAGTACTTC.

The chain combines TRBV5-3 with TRBJ2-3, with a tentative D call TRBD1 (6 bases). TRBV5-3 is sorted into the ORF group, with uncertain function. Trimming cost V 2 bases and J 0 bases, with 16 bases left between them. CDR3 size: 17 residues. The CDR3 nucleotides are TGTGCCAGAAGCTTTTACAGGGAATTCGCTAGCACAGATACGCAGTATTTT. It translates to CARSFYREFASTDTQYF.

J is TRBJ2-1 and V is TRBV4-1; TRBD2 agrees at 12 bases. CDR1 MGHRA and CDR2 YSYEKL come from the germline V gene. The CDR3 length is 15 residues. With V trimmed by 3 bases and J by 6 bases, 3 bases remained unmatched. CDR3 in amino acids: CASSQTSGRPNEQFF. In nucleotides, the CDR3 is TGCGCCAGCAGCCAGACTAGCGGGAGACCCAATGAGCAGTTCTTC.

This chain connects TRBV7-6 to TRBJ2-5; D is unresolved. The germline gives CDR1 SGHVS, CDR2 FNYEAQ. The CDR3 loop spans 11 amino acids. V lost 2 bases to trimming and J lost 5 bases, with 3 bases between them. This chain's CDR3 is CASSLSETQYF. CDR3 coding DNA: TGTGCCAGCAGCTTATCGGAGACCCAGTACTTC.

This clone has just a few counts. This rearrangement joins TRBV7-2 to TRBJ2-5; D is ambiguous. The CDR3 spans 12 residues. With 3 bases removed from V and 4 bases from J, the gap between germline ends came to 6 bases. Germline V gives CDR1 SGHTA, CDR2 FQGNSA. CDR3 loop: CASSFVRETQYF. The CDR3 DNA sequence: TGTGCCAGCAGCTTTGTGAGAGAGACCCAGTACTTC.

The CDR3 here is CASSRGNTGELFF. CDR3 bases: TGTGCCAGCAGCCGCGGGAACACCGGGGAGCTGTTTTTT. The V and J genes are TRBV6-5 and TRBJ2-2; D gene unclear. Trimming shortened V by 6 bases and J by 1 base, and 6 bases separated the two germline ends. Germline V CDR1 and CDR2: MNHEY, SVGAGI. This CDR3 region has 13 residues.

The chain joins TRBV2 to TRBJ1-1, with TRBD1 as a possible D gene (6 bases). V was cut by 8 bases and J by 2 bases, with 12 bases left in between. CDR3 length: 13 amino acids. CDR1 and CDR2 (germline): SNHLY, FYNNEI. CDR3 in DNA: TGTGCCAGCGGGACACCCGACAACACTGAAGCTTTCTTT. Protein product: CASGTPDNTEAFF.

V is TRBV19 and J is TRBJ1-4; 7 positions agree with TRBD1. CDR3 size: 14 residues. The germline V gene encodes CDR1 LNHDA and CDR2 SQIVND (reference sequence). With 8 bases clipped from V and 2 bases from J, the junction kept 5 bases outside the gene matches. The CDR3 region is CASCTGATNEKLFF. The CDR3 coding sequence is TGTGCCAGTTGTACAGGGGCGACTAATGAAAAACTGTTTTTT.

This clone was counted only a few times. The chain employs TRBV6-5 and TRBJ1-5, with D tentatively TRBD1 (6 bases). Germline CDR1 reads MNHEY; CDR2 reads SVGAGI. Trimming pared 10 bases from V and 0 bases from J, leaving 16 bases between. The CDR3 length is 15 residues. The CDR3 sequence: CATKPGQHSNQPQHF. The CDR3 DNA follows: TGTGCCACTAAACCTGGACAGCATAGCAATCAGCCCCAGCATTTT.

The chain joins TRBV7-2 to TRBJ2-5; 11 bases match TRBD2. Losses at the gene ends were 4 bases for V and 3 bases for J; bases not matched to a gene: 16. The CDR3 is 19 amino acids. Germline CDR1 is SGHTA and CDR2 is FQGNSA. The chain's CDR3 is CASSSVLRLAGSLEETQYF. The CDR3 DNA reads as TGTGCCAGCAGCTCTGTGTTGCGACTAGCGGGATCGCTGGAAGAGACCCAGTACTTC.

There are a few counts of this clone. Other DNA sequences in the sample encode the same CDR3. The chain couples TRBV7-9 to TRBJ2-7, with a possible D match to TRBD2 (6 bases). Trimming stripped 3 bases from V and 0 bases from J, with 9 bases between. Germline CDR1 reads SEHNR; CDR2 reads FQNEAQ (reference sequence). The CDR3 runs 14 residues. The CDR3 reads CASSLDGGSYEQYF. The CDR3 region has the DNA TGTGCCAGCAGCTTGGACGGGGGCTCCTACGAGCAGTACTTC.

This clone was seen a single time. This chain links TRBV30 with TRBJ2-7; D not certain. The CDR3 runs 13 residues. The V gene lost 0 bases and the J gene lost 3 bases, with 9 bases spanning the gap. The germline CDR1 and CDR2 sequences are GTSNPN and SVGIG (reference sequence). Written as DNA, the CDR3 is TGTGCCTGGAGTGTACGTCTCAGCTACGAGCAGTACTTC. Translated, it gives CAWSVRLSYEQYF.

The V call is TRBV6-5, the J call TRBJ2-1; 9 nucleotides match TRBD2. In germline, CDR1 is MNHEY, CDR2 SVGAGI. Trimming removed 6 bases from V and 10 bases from J; junction bases left unmatched: 13. The CDR3 totals 15 residues. CDR3 region: CASRATGTSQGEQFF. The CDR3 DNA reads as TGTGCCAGCAGGGCGACCGGGACTAGCCAAGGGGAGCAGTTCTTC.

The rearrangement joins TRBV15 to TRBJ2-4; D ambiguous. The CDR3 loop spans 15 amino acids. V shed 3 bases and J shed 5 bases, with 14 bases lying between them. Per the germline V gene, CDR1 is LNHNV and CDR2 is YYDKDF (reference sequence). The CDR3 reads CATSRGHREENIQYF. CDR3 bases: TGTGCCACCAGCAGGGGCCACCGAGAAGAAAACATTCAGTACTTC.

This chain connects TRBV6-5 to TRBJ1-2; no reliable D call. The length of the CDR3 is 16 residues. Trimming pared 2 bases from V and 4 bases from J, leaving 17 bases between. Germline values: CDR1 MNHEY, CDR2 SVGAGI. CDR3 DNA: TGTGCCAGCAGTTACATGGCGGGCCGCCGGGGCTATGGCTACACCTTC. Translating it yields CASSYMAGRRGYGYTF.